These 9 T cell receptor beta chains share one sample of origin, sequenced in a study of blood T cell repertoires in COVID-19. Assay used: immunoSEQ multiplex PCR; TCRdb lists only in-frame clones, some missing. The table shows some 200,000 clones, with about 80% occurring only once. The sample was peripheral blood. Receptors were obtained from a human donor with acute or convalescent COVID-19. The donor label of this sample is uncertain.

This chain joins TRBV19 and TRBJ2-3; TRBD2 might be the D (6 bases). Germline V CDR1 and CDR2: LNHDA, SQIVND (reference sequence). The CDR3 is 14 residues long. Trimming took 4 bases from V and 2 from J, leaving 10 bases between them. The CDR3 spells CASSSVAATDTQYF. The DNA of the CDR3 is TGTGCCAGTAGTAGCGTAGCGGCCACAGATACGCAGTATTTT.

V usage is TRBV5-4 and J usage is TRBJ2-5; 10 bases map to TRBD2. V was pared by 0 bases and J by 5 bases, with 4 bases of the junction left unmatched. From germline, CDR1 is SGHNT and CDR2 YYREEE (reference sequence). The CDR3 runs to 15 residues. CDR3 region: CASSLDLAGVETQYF. As DNA, the CDR3 is TGTGCCAGCAGCTTGGATCTAGCGGGGGTGGAGACCCAGTACTTC.

Many counts were recorded for this clone. V is TRBV7-9 and J is TRBJ1-4; a possible D gene is TRBD1 (6 bases). Trimming pared 10 bases from V and 5 bases from J, leaving 11 bases between. Germline V gene sequence: CDR1 SEHNR, CDR2 FQNEAQ (reference sequence). The CDR3 spans 12 residues. The CDR3 loop is CATRDKNEKLFF. CDR3 bases: TGTGCCACCCGGGACAAAAATGAAAAACTGTTTTTT.

This clone was counted a few times. The rearrangement links TRBV6-1 to TRBJ1-2; D uncertain. V lost 0 bases and J lost 2, with 13 bases in between. Per germline, CDR1 MNHNS and CDR2 SASEGT. CDR3 size: 16 residues. The CDR3 bases are TGTGCCAGCAGTGAAGCGCTTCCGGGAGGGAACTATGGCTACACCTTC. It is translated as CASSEALPGGNYGYTF.

The genes are TRBV28 and TRBJ1-5, with a tentative D call TRBD1 (6 bases). CDR3 length: 17 residues. The germline V gene encodes CDR1 MDHEN and CDR2 SYDVKM. With 5 bases removed from V and 2 bases from J, the gap between germline ends came to 19 bases. The DNA of the CDR3 is TGTGCCAGCAGTCCCAAAGGGGGTGAATTCCGCAATCAGCCCCAGCATTTT. This codes for CASSPKGGEFRNQPQHF.

This clone appeared a single time. The rearrangement joins TRBV10-3 to TRBJ2-7; 10 bases map to TRBD2. Germline V gene sequence: CDR1 ENHRY, CDR2 SYGVKD. The junction had 6 bases not matched to a gene; V was cut back by 3 bases and J by 1 base. This CDR3 is 16 amino acids long. The CDR3 coding sequence is TGTGCCATCAGTGATTTAGCGGGGGGCCGATCCTACGAGCAGTACTTC. It specifies CAISDLAGGRSYEQYF.

The chain has TRBV27 and TRBJ1-2, with a weak D call TRBD1 (6 bases). CDR1 is MNHEY and CDR2 is SMNVEV in the germline V gene (reference sequence). CDR3 length: 15 residues. With 1 base removed from V and 8 bases from J, the gap between germline ends came to 17 bases. This CDR3 reads CASSLWKGEGKGYTF. The CDR3 DNA is TGTGCCAGCAGTTTATGGAAGGGGGAAGGGAAAGGCTACACCTTC.

This clone was seen only a few times. The rearrangement links TRBV28 to TRBJ2-7, with unresolved D. Germline values: CDR1 MDHEN, CDR2 SYDVKM. V was trimmed by 8 bases and J by 6 bases, leaving 14 bases between them. The CDR3 runs to 12 residues. The CDR3 DNA follows: TGTGCCAGCGAAGGCGATCCAGGCGAGCAGTACTTC. Its protein product is CASEGDPGEQYF.

This sequence joins TRBV18 and TRBJ2-3; 7 bases are a match to TRBD1. Germline lookup yields CDR1 KGHSH and CDR2 LQKENI. J was trimmed by 4 bases and V by 6 bases; bases with no gene match: 4. There are 13 residues in the CDR3. The CDR3 loop reads CASSETGPDTQYF. DNA for the CDR3: TGTGCCAGCTCGGAGACAGGGCCAGATACGCAGTATTTT.